The entry below describes one T cell receptor beta chain. What it binds is not known. CDR1 SSHAT and CDR2 FNYEAQ come from the germline V gene (reference sequence). After removal of 5 bases from V and 3 bases from J, the junction contained 7 bases not matched to a gene. The CDR3 is 15 residues long. Assay used: immunoSEQ multiplex PCR; TCRdb lists only in-frame clones, some missing. The sample has tens of thousands of clones; around 85% are singletons. The data were taken from a study of PD-1 blockade in classical Hodgkin lymphoma. Overall study results and limits: Why repertoires differed is undefined; disease activity or prior therapy possibly contributed. With CD4+ cells, TCR diversity rose significantly by C4D1, but not with CD8+ cells.

As to time point: cycle 4 day 1 (C4D1), after more than five weeks of nivolumab. There was relapse after autologous stem cell transplantation in every patient, and there was variation in brentuximab vedotin exposure. Investigators isolated CD4+ T cells from thawed PBMCs through magnetic negative selection. The chain joins TRBV7-7 to TRBJ2-5, with 9 bases fitting TRBD2. Source: CD4+ T cells from blood, taken before the fourth cycle of nivolumab. This clonotype originated in a human donor with classical Hodgkin lymphoma. The CDR3 DNA reads as TGTGCCAGCAGCCCAGGTGGGACTAGCAAAGAGACCCAGTACTTC. Translation: CASSPGGTSKETQYF.